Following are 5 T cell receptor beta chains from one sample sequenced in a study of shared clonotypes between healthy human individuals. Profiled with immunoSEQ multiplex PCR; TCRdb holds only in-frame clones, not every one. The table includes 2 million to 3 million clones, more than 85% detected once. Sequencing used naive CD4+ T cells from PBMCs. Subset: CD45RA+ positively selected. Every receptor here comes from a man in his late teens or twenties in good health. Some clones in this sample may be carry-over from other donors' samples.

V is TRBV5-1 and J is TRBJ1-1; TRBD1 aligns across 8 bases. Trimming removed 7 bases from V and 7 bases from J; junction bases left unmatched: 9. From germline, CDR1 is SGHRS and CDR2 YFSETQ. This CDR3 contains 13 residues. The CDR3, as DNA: TGCGCCAGCCGGGCCGTGACAGGGGTTGAAGCTTTCTTT. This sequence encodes CASRAVTGVEAFF.

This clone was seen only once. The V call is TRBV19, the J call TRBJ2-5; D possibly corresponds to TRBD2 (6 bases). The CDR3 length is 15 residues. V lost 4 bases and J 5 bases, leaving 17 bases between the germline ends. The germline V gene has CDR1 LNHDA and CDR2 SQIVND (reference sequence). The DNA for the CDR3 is TGTGCCAGTAGTACGAGGGTTACCGGAGGGGAGACCCAGTACTTC. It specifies CASSTRVTGGETQYF.

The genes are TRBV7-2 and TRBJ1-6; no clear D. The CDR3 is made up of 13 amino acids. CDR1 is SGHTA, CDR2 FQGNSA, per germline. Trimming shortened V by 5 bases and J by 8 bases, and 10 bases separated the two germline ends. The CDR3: CASSISQYSPLHF. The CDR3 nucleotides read TGTGCCAGCAGCATCTCACAGTATTCACCCCTCCACTTT.

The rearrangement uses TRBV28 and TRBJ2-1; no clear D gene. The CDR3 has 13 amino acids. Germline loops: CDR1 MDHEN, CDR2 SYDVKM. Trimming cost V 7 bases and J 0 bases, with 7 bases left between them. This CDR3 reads CASTSYSYNEQFF. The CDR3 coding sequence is TGTGCCAGCACCAGCTACTCCTACAATGAGCAGTTCTTC.

The DNA of the CDR3 is TGCGCCAGCAGCTTGGCGGGACAGCGGAGAGGAAACACCATATATTTT. The encoded protein is CASSLAGQRRGNTIYF. This chain joins TRBV5-1 and TRBJ1-3; 7 nucleotides align to TRBD1. Germline trimming cut 0 bases from V and 4 bases from J; bases unmatched to any gene: 7. CDR3 length: 16 residues. The germline V gene encodes CDR1 SGHRS and CDR2 YFSETQ.